A selection of T cell receptor beta chains follows, all from one sample in a study of PD-L1 blockade in urothelial cancer. Method: immunoSEQ multiplex PCR; TCRdb's copy keeps in-frame clones and lacks some. The profile shows 25,000 to 35,000 clones, around 87% of them singletons. Sequences were derived from PBMCs, sampled around atezolizumab (anti-PD-L1) treatment. The source is a man aged 50-60 years with urothelial cancer. Each CDR3 is given with its conserved first and last residue. The D gene is left open where the match is weak. Some rows have no size entry. The others give once, few or many, or a class for an expanded clone.

cdr3_aa | cdr3_nt | v_call | d_call | j_call | clone_size
CASKGGFGTDTQYF | TGCGCCAGCAAGGGCGGGTTTGGCACAGATACGCAGTATTTT | TRBV4-1 | - | TRBJ2-3 | few
CASSSLAGGNTDTQYF | TGTGCCAGCAGTTCGCTAGCGGGGGGAAACACAGATACGCAGTATTTT | TRBV27 | TRBD2 | TRBJ2-3 | -
CASSLRAGYETQYF | TGTGCCAGCAGCTTAAGGGCAGGGTACGAGACCCAGTACTTC | TRBV7-3 | - | TRBJ2-5 | -
CASSGGLAYAEQYF | TGTGCCAGTTCGGGGGGACTAGCCTATGCCGAGCAGTACTTC | TRBV19 | TRBD2 | TRBJ2-7 | few
CASRGQGAGNEQFF | TGCGCCAGCAGGGGACAGGGAGCGGGGAATGAGCAGTTCTTC | TRBV4-3 | TRBD1 | TRBJ2-1 | -
CASSSDRGRVQYF | TGTGCCAGCAGCTCGGACAGGGGGCGTGTGCAGTACTTC | TRBV7-6 | TRBD1 | TRBJ2-7 | -
CASSHRGIMNTGELFF | TGTGCCAGCAGCCACCGGGGGATTATGAACACCGGGGAGCTGTTTTTT | TRBV16 | - | TRBJ2-2 | once
CASREGSGISGNTIYF | TGCGCCAGCAGGGAAGGGAGTGGGATCTCTGGAAACACCATATATTTT | TRBV5-1 | - | TRBJ1-3 | once
CASSYLVSPDTQYF | TGTGCCAGCAGTTATTTAGTCTCCCCAGATACGCAGTATTTT | TRBV6-5 | - | TRBJ2-3 | -
CASSVASGGLAQQYF | TGTGCCAGCAGCGTAGCCTCGGGGGGATTAGCGCAGCAGTACTTC | TRBV9 | TRBD2 | TRBJ2-7 | -
CASSPRLGTGGSSNEQFF | TGTGCCAGCAGCCCCCGGCTGGGGACAGGGGGGTCCTCCAATGAGCAGTTCTTC | TRBV7-9 | TRBD1 | TRBJ2-1 | -
CASSYSIRGTYEQYF | TGTGCCAGCAGTTACTCGATACGGGGTACCTACGAGCAGTACTTC | TRBV6-5 | - | TRBJ2-7 | -
CASSPRQGGLPNEQFF | TGCGCCAGCAGCCCTCGACAGGGGGGGCTCCCGAATGAGCAGTTCTTC | TRBV5-1 | TRBD1 | TRBJ2-1 | -
CASSLRRTNTGELFF | TGTGCCAGCAGCTTAAGGAGGACCAACACCGGGGAGCTGTTTTTT | TRBV11-1 | - | TRBJ2-2 | once
CASSLLGTSSYERYF | TGCGCCAGCAGCCTCCTTGGGACTTCTTCCTACGAGCGGTACTTC | TRBV5-1 | - | TRBJ2-7 | -
CASSLASRTGELFF | TGTGCCAGCAGCTTAGCTAGTCGCACCGGGGAGCTGTTTTTT | TRBV7-9 | - | TRBJ2-2 | -
CASSQDWAGEQFF | TGCGCCAGCAGCCAAGATTGGGCCGGAGAGCAGTTCTTC | TRBV4-3 | - | TRBJ2-1 | -
CASRKRSRDEQYF | TGTGCCAGCAGAAAGAGGAGTAGAGACGAGCAGTACTTC | TRBV6-1 | - | TRBJ2-7 | -
CASSQVASGRANRDEQYF | TGCGCCAGCAGCCAAGTGGCTAGCGGGAGGGCCAATAGGGACGAGCAGTACTTC | TRBV4-1 | TRBD2 | TRBJ2-7 | once
CASSQGWHKPTDTQYF | TGTGCCAGCAGCCAAGGGTGGCATAAACCAACAGATACGCAGTATTTT | TRBV14 | - | TRBJ2-3 | -
CASSLAGSPTYEQYF | TGTGCCAGCAGCTTGGCTGGCTCTCCAACCTACGAGCAGTACTTC | TRBV5-4 | - | TRBJ2-7 | -
CATSRDSGDRVAGYTF | TGTGCCACCAGCAGAGATTCGGGTGACAGGGTTGCTGGCTACACCTTC | TRBV15 | TRBD1 | TRBJ1-2 | -
CASIAGGEEQYF | TGTGCCAGCATAGCGGGGGGAGAAGAGCAGTACTTC | TRBV2 | TRBD2 | TRBJ2-7 | -
CASSQGTGQSDTQYF | TGCGCCAGCAGCCAGGGGACAGGGCAGTCGGATACGCAGTATTTT | TRBV4-3 | TRBD1 | TRBJ2-3 | -
CASTSGTENTGELFF | TGTGCCAGCACCTCCGGGACTGAGAACACCGGGGAGCTGTTTTTT | TRBV5-6 | - | TRBJ2-2 | -
CASSLRGTASGGEQFF | TGCGCCAGCAGCCTACGGGGGACCGCGAGTGGAGGTGAGCAGTTCTTC | TRBV5-1 | - | TRBJ2-1 | -
CASRSYQGLPHQETQYF | TGTGCCAGCCGCTCCTACCAGGGTCTCCCCCACCAAGAGACCCAGTACTTC | TRBV7-9 | - | TRBJ2-5 | -
CASRRLAIGYEQYF | TGTGCCAGCAGACGGCTAGCTATTGGATACGAGCAGTACTTC | TRBV28 | - | TRBJ2-7 | -
CASSLSYGLATIQNYYEQYF | TGTGCCAGCAGTTTATCGTACGGGCTAGCGACAATACAGAACTACTACGAGCAGTACTTC | TRBV27 | - | TRBJ2-7 | once
CASSYSSTEPNYGYTF | TGTGCCAGCAGTTACTCGTCAACTGAACCTAACTATGGCTACACCTTC | TRBV6-5 | - | TRBJ1-2 | once
CASSHSLNEQFF | TGTGCCAGCAGTCACTCCCTCAATGAGCAGTTCTTC | TRBV27 | - | TRBJ2-1 | once
CASSPSGVTDTQYF | TGTGCCAGCAGCCCCTCCGGGGTGACAGATACGCAGTATTTT | TRBV7-3 | - | TRBJ2-3 | -
CASSLQEGSEGYTF | TGTGCCAGCTCCCTCCAGGAGGGGTCGGAAGGCTACACCTTC | TRBV18 | - | TRBJ1-2 | -
CASSRTGVLQPQHF | TGTGCCAGCAGCCGGACAGGGGTTTTGCAGCCCCAGCATTTT | TRBV5-6 | TRBD1 | TRBJ1-5 | once
CASSYSFGDEQYF | TGTGCCAGCAGTTACTCATTCGGGGACGAGCAGTACTTC | TRBV6-5 | - | TRBJ2-7 | -
CASSWGQGSYEQYF | TGCGCCAGCAGCTGGGGACAGGGGAGCTACGAGCAGTACTTC | TRBV5-1 | TRBD1 | TRBJ2-7 | once
CASTPRGQVGEKLFF | TGTGCCAGCACTCCACGAGGGCAGGTGGGTGAAAAACTGTTTTTT | TRBV11-2 | - | TRBJ1-4 | -
CASSLAGGEKLFF | TGTGCCAGCAGCTTGGCCGGGGGGGAAAAACTGTTTTTT | TRBV5-5 | - | TRBJ1-4 | once
CASSRQAGGTEAFF | TGTGCCAGCTCACGTCAGGCCGGGGGCACTGAAGCTTTCTTT | TRBV18 | - | TRBJ1-1 | -